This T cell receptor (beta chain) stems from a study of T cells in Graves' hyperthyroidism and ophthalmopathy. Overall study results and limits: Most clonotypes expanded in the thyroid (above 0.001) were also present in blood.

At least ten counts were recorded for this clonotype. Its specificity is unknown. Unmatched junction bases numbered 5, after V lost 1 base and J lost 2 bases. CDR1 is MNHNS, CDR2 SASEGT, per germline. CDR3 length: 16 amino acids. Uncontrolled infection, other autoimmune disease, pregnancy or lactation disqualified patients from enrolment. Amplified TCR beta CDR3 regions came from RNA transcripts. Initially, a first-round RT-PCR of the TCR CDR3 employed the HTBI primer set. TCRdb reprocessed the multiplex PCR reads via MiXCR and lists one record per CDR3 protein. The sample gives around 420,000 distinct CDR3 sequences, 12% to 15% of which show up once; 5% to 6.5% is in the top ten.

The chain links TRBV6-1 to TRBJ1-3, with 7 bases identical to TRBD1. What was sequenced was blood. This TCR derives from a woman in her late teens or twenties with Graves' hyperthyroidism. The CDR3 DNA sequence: TGTGCCAGCAGTGAAGGGTTAACAGGGGCTGGAAACACCATATATTTT. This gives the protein CASSEGLTGAGNTIYF.